This TCR beta chain was identified during a study of CD8 T cells in ankylosing spondylitis (dated by TCRdb to about 2017). Describing the broader study: T cell receptor beta repertoires were profiled in healthy donors and ankylosing spondylitis patients so that disease-linked TCR variants could be found. Peripheral blood was sampled, and synovial fluid was additionally collected from ankylosing spondylitis patients. In total, the full study cohort was made up of roughly 110 healthy donors and about two dozen ankylosing spondylitis patients.

Remarks on this clonotype: Its specific antigen is unknown. Base-call qualities are not available, and no considerably larger clone is one nucleotide away.

For sequencing, an Illumina HiSeq 2500 was employed. Quantitative 5'-RACE with molecular barcodes was the method used to prepare the TCR beta libraries. Turning to the authors' computational methods: A new computational method based on a probabilistic model of VDJ rearrangement was used to identify disease-linked TCR variants. TCRdb handled the public reads itself, with Q25 trimming in fastp and clone calling in MiXCR, and kept productive beta chains. Rows are combined by CDR3 protein, so each entry shows the most common genes and DNA. The V and J calls and clone size are TCRdb's, not the authors'. The sample has about 440,000 distinct CDR3 sequences on record, roughly a sixth of them singletons. The ten largest clones add up to about 0.94% of the sample. The CDR3 spans 13 residues, from the cysteine through the phenylalanine. Just the 39-base CDR3 DNA is kept, in frame starting at base 1. For CDR1 and CDR2, the germline V gene (reference sequence) lists DFQATT and SNEGSKA. V is clipped by 3 bases and J by 5 bases, and the sequence between their germline boundaries is 13 bases long.

Overall study results and their limits: In peripheral blood, the disease-linked clones were found at relatively low frequencies and had a CD8+ phenotype. A TCR beta motif made up of under ten highly homologous amino acid variants appeared to be characteristic of blood from ankylosing spondylitis patients. Some motif variants had previously been reported in the synovial fluid and blood of reactive arthritis patients, which suggests shared mechanisms of disease initiation. The disease-linked clones were reported as significantly enriched in matched synovial fluid samples from ankylosing spondylitis patients.

The receptor was isolated from a male donor with ankylosing spondylitis. The V and J genes are TRBV20-1 and TRBJ2-5, and the D gene may be TRBD2, 6 bases matching. Sequencing used blood, either unsorted or a sorted T cell fraction (not recorded which). The CDR3 has the sequence CSASSGGWETQYF. The DNA reads TGCAGTGCTAGTTCCGGGGGATGGGAGACCCAGTACTTC.